This TCR beta chain was recovered during a study of coeliac disease. Study-wide findings and caveats: Largely private TRB repertoires meant most sequences were sample-unique. Only 1 of 6 controls, but about 50% of the 18 coeliac samples, showed published gliadin-specific TRB sequences. In active celiac disease, intraepithelial and lamina propria TRB and TRG repertoires were less clonal than controls.

Measured with immunoSEQ multiplex PCR; TCRdb has only the in-frame clones, and not every one. This table has 5,100 or so clones, 69% appearing once. This clone was recorded once. Its antigen is not known. V lost 5 bases to trimming and J lost 4 bases, with 14 bases between them. Looked up from germline, CDR1 is MNHEY and CDR2 is SVGAGI. CDR3 size: 14 residues. The chain joins TRBV6-5 to TRBJ1-1; a possible D gene is TRBD1 (5 bases). Sample: lymphocytes from the gut lamina propria. The receptor's source is a woman aged 40 to 55. CDR3: CASSPARGGTEAFF. DNA for the CDR3: TGTGCCAGCAGTCCAGCGCGGGGGGGCACTGAAGCTTTCTTT.